These 20 T cell receptor beta chains were all obtained from the same sample, sequenced in a study of T cells in tuberculosis. Method: immunoSEQ multiplex PCR; TCRdb's copy keeps in-frame clones and lacks some. The sample lists about 30,000 clones; around 90% were seen once. The sample's time point: new active TB diagnosis, blood taken before or within 7 days of starting treatment. This sample comprised PBMCs, obtained at tuberculosis diagnosis. The origin of the receptors is an adult with tuberculosis.

CDR3 sequence reads: CASSLGTGPSYEQYF. CDR3 DNA sequence: TGTGCCAGCAGCTTAGGGACAGGGCCCTCCTACGAGCAGTACTTC. The chain carries TRBV7-3 and TRBJ2-7; 9 bases match TRBD1. The CDR3 is 15 residues long. From germline, CDR1 is SGHTA and CDR2 FQGTGA. V was clipped by 2 bases and J by 0 bases; unmatched bases: 2.

This clone was counted once. V usage is TRBV5-1 and J usage is TRBJ2-2; D not resolved. V was shortened by 6 bases and J by 0 bases, with 12 bases between the two germline ends. Germline V CDR1 and CDR2: SGHRS, YFSETQ. CDR3 length: 15 residues. In nucleotides, the CDR3 is TGCGCCAGCACCCCTGAGGCGACGAACACCGGGGAGCTGTTTTTT. Protein sequence: CASTPEATNTGELFF.

This chain joins TRBV2 and TRBJ2-1; TRBD2 matches at 9 bases. Germline V CDR1 and CDR2: SNHLY, FYNNEI. The length of the CDR3 is 15 residues. Trimming cost V 6 bases and J 1 base; bases outside gene matches: 4. For the CDR3, the DNA is TGTGCCAGCAGGCCTGGACTAGCGTCCTACAATGAGCAGTTCTTC. As protein: CASRPGLASYNEQFF.

The chain is built from TRBV11-2 and TRBJ2-2; D is perhaps TRBD2 (6 bases). The germline V gene encodes CDR1 SGHAT and CDR2 FQNNGV. The ends were cut back, 5 bases at V and 4 bases at J, with 11 bases in the middle. The CDR3 is 14 residues long. CDR3 coding DNA: TGTGCCAGCAGCCCGACGCGGGGCACCGGGGAGCTGTTTTTT. Translating it yields CASSPTRGTGELFF.

This sequence joins TRBV30 and TRBJ2-1, with a possible D match to TRBD2 (7 bases). The V and J ends lost 4 bases and 5 bases respectively, with 21 bases between them. This CDR3 contains 16 residues. The germline V gene encodes CDR1 GTSNPN and CDR2 SVGIG (reference sequence). The CDR3 loop is CAWTTGAGDRNNEQFF. CDR3 in DNA: TGTGCCTGGACTACGGGGGCGGGAGATAGGAACAATGAGCAGTTCTTC.

The rearrangement joins TRBV5-7 to TRBJ1-1, with 7 bases identical to TRBD1. TRBV5-7 is labeled an ORF, and its function is uncertain. The CDR3 has 16 amino acids. The ends lost 4 bases at V and 4 bases at J; junction bases unmatched: 13. DNA for the CDR3: TGTGCCAGCAGCCAACGGGAGGGGGCTAGGTGCACTGAAGCTTTCTTT. This sequence encodes CASSQREGARCTEAFF.

The chain combines TRBV19 with TRBJ1-3; D not certain. Trimming cost V 3 bases and J 3 bases, with 9 bases left between them. The CDR3 consists of 14 residues. Per the germline V gene, CDR1 is LNHDA and CDR2 is SQIVND (reference sequence). CDR3 in amino acids: CASSMRRSGNTIYF. The DNA for the CDR3 is TGTGCCAGTAGTATGCGACGGAGTGGAAACACCATATATTTT.

The rearrangement uses TRBV27 and TRBJ1-1, with 7 positions matching TRBD1. Germline V gene data show CDR1 as MNHEY and CDR2 as SMNVEV (reference sequence). Trimming at V came to 6 bases and at J to 3 bases, leaving 19 bases not matched to a gene. The CDR3 spans 18 residues. The CDR3 sequence: CASRPLQGFLGEDTEAFF. DNA for the CDR3: TGTGCCAGCAGGCCCTTACAGGGGTTCTTGGGTGAAGACACTGAAGCTTTCTTT.

The chain links TRBV27 to TRBJ1-5, with no clear D. The germline V gene has CDR1 MNHEY and CDR2 SMNVEV (reference sequence). The CDR3 extends over 12 amino acids. Trimming took off 4 bases at V and 4 bases at J, with 5 bases between the two ends. CDR3 bases: TGTGCCAGCAGTTCGAGGAATCAGCCCCAGCATTTT. It yields the protein CASSSRNQPQHF.

The J gene is TRBJ2-7, the V gene TRBV19; D uncertain. This CDR3 contains 13 residues. The V gene's germline CDR1 is LNHDA and CDR2 SQIVND (reference sequence). The V and J ends lost 4 bases and 2 bases respectively, with 9 bases between them. The CDR3 sequence is CASSRGYPYEQYF. The CDR3 nucleotides are TGTGCCAGTAGTAGAGGATACCCCTACGAGCAGTACTTC.

V usage is TRBV7-6 and J usage is TRBJ2-1; 7 bases line up with TRBD2. This CDR3 is built from 17 residues. V shed 2 bases and J 9 bases; nucleotides not matched to a gene: 16. Looked up from germline, CDR1 is SGHVS and CDR2 is FNYEAQ. The CDR3 DNA reads TGTGCCAGCAGCTTACGGATGAGGACTAGTATGCACGCTGAGCAGTTCTTC. Translation: CASSLRMRTSMHAEQFF.

This clone was seen just once. The V and J genes are TRBV28 and TRBJ2-7, with 7 bases lining up with TRBD2. Germline loops: CDR1 MDHEN, CDR2 SYDVKM. The trim removed 6 bases at V and 2 bases at J, leaving 10 bases unmatched. The CDR3 is 15 amino acids. The CDR3 bases are TGTGCCAGCAGCCTTAGTAGCGGGCGGGCCTACGAGCAGTACTTC. This encodes CASSLSSGRAYEQYF. Full variable domain (remainder filled in from reference TRBV28 and TRBJ2-7): DVKVTQSSRYLVKRTGEKVFLECVQDMDHENMFWYRQDPGLGLRLIYFSYDVKMKEKGDIPEGYSVSREKKERFSLILESASTNQTSMYLCASSLSSGRAYEQYFGPGTRLTVT.

The chain couples TRBV2 to TRBJ2-1, with 9 bases aligning to TRBD1. The germline CDR1 and CDR2 sequences are SNHLY and FYNNEI. After removal of 4 bases from V and 7 bases from J, the junction contained 8 bases not matched to a gene. There are 15 residues in the CDR3. CDR3 DNA: TGTGCCAGCAGTGCCTGGACAGGGGTTGGGAATGAGCAGTTCTTC. It codes for CASSAWTGVGNEQFF.

The V and J genes are TRBV19 and TRBJ2-7; D perhaps matches TRBD2 (6 bases). The CDR3 spans 15 residues. Germline V CDR1 and CDR2: LNHDA, SQIVND (reference sequence). V was trimmed by 8 bases and J by 3 bases, leaving 20 bases between them. CDR3 loop: CASSARDFSSYEQYF. CDR3 in DNA: TGTGCCAGTTCCGCAAGGGACTTCTCGAGCTACGAGCAGTACTTC.

This chain connects TRBV7-2 to TRBJ1-4, with D hard to call. Germline-derived CDR1 and CDR2 are SGHTA and FQGNSA. The V gene lost 0 bases and the J gene lost 11 bases, with 25 bases spanning the gap. The CDR3 spans 18 residues. Written as DNA, the CDR3 is TGTGCCAGCAGCTTAGCGACCGCAGGAGAGGGATCGTATGGGAAACTGTTTTTT. This encodes CASSLATAGEGSYGKLFF. Drawing the rest from reference TRBV7-2 and TRBJ1-4, the complete variable domain is GAGVSQSPSNKVTEKGKDVELRCDPISGHTALYWYRQSLGQGLEFLIYFQGNSAPDKSGLPSDRFSAERTGGSVSTLTIQRTQQEDSAVYLCASSLATAGEGSYGKLFFGSGTQLSVL.

The chain's CDR3 is CASSFRLAEETQYF. CDR3 DNA: TGCGCCAGCAGCTTCCGACTAGCAGAAGAGACCCAGTACTTC. The chain carries TRBV5-1 and TRBJ2-5; 7 nucleotides agree with TRBD2. The CDR3 has 14 residues. J lost 3 bases, V lost 2 bases, and 4 bases had no gene match. Germline loops: CDR1 SGHRS, CDR2 YFSETQ.

This chain uses TRBV5-1 with TRBJ2-7; TRBD2 aligns across 14 bases. Trimming cost V 4 bases and J 3 bases; bases outside gene matches: 9. Germline-derived CDR1 and CDR2 are SGHRS and YFSETQ. The CDR3 is 17 residues long. CDR3 nucleotides: TGCGCCAGCAGCCCAAAGGGACTAGCGGGAGAAATCTACGAGCAGTACTTC. Amino acids: CASSPKGLAGEIYEQYF. Full variable domain (remainder filled in from reference TRBV5-1 and TRBJ2-7): KAGVTQTPRYLIKTRGQQVTLSCSPISGHRSVSWYQQTPGQGLQFLFEYFSETQRNKGNFPGRFSGRQFSNSRSEMNVSTLELGDSALYLCASSPKGLAGEIYEQYFGPGTRLTVT.

V is TRBV30 and J is TRBJ2-7; D is possibly TRBD2 (7 bases). Trimming pared 2 bases from V and 6 bases from J, leaving 8 bases between. This CDR3 is built from 11 residues. CDR1 and CDR2 from the germline V gene are GTSNPN and SVGIG (reference sequence). The CDR3 nucleotides are TGTGCCTGGAGTAGGGGGGGCGAGCAGTACTTC. It codes for CAWSRGGEQYF.

The chain combines TRBV11-3 with TRBJ2-2; D is undetermined. V was cut by 1 base and J by 5 bases, with 8 bases left in between. The germline V gene encodes CDR1 SGHNT and CDR2 YENEEA. The CDR3 runs 14 residues. The CDR3 coding sequence is TGTGCCAGCAGCTTAGGCGCAGGAACCGGGGAGCTGTTTTTT. Protein: CASSLGAGTGELFF. Combining the CDR3 with reference TRBV11-3 and TRBJ2-2 gives the whole variable domain EAGVVQSPRYKIIEKKQPVAFWCNPISGHNTLYWYLQNLGQGPELLIRYENEEAVDDSQLPKDRFSAERLKGVDSTLKIQPAELGDSAVYLCASSLGAGTGELFFGEGSRLTVL.

The rearrangement links TRBV25-1 to TRBJ2-1, with D maybe TRBD2 (6 bases). The germline V and J ends were trimmed by 4 bases and 9 bases, with 16 bases remaining between them. Germline CDR1 is MGHDK and CDR2 is SYGVNS. The CDR3 has 14 residues. DNA of the CDR3: TGTGCCAGCAGTGCGGACCGTGCCGGGGGTGAGCAGTTCTTC. It yields the protein CASSADRAGGEQFF.